This TCR beta chain was identified in a study of siplizumab effects on memory and regulatory T cells. Study-level findings and limits: Naive versus memory phenotype went unassigned for roughly 80-96% of proliferating CD4+ or CD8+ clones. The Treg-derived share of mappable alloreactive CD4+ clones averaged 68.8% with siplizumab and roughly 28% in controls.

Germline CDR1 reads SGDLS; CDR2 reads YYNGEE. V was shortened by 3 bases and J by 2 bases, with 4 bases between the two germline ends. This CDR3 region has 12 residues. Remarks on this clone: Its target is not known.

Method: immunoSEQ multiplex PCR; TCRdb's copy keeps in-frame clones and lacks some. The sample has just over 60,000 clones, about 80% seen once. The rearrangement joins TRBV9 to TRBJ2-3, with unresolved D. The sample comprised memory CD4+ T cells sorted from blood. The clonotype originates from a human donor in good health. In DNA form, the CDR3 reads TGTGCCAGCAGCGCCCACACAGATACGCAGTATTTT. This translates into CASSAHTDTQYF.